These T cell receptor beta chains were read from a single sample in a study of shared clonotypes between healthy human individuals. The assay was immunoSEQ multiplex PCR, and TCRdb's table has in-frame clones only and misses some. The data hold a few million clones, with around 92% observed a single time. Sequenced material: naive CD4+ T cells from PBMCs. Receptors originate from a man aged 18 to 29 in good health. Some clones in this sample may be carry-over from other donors' samples. Both conserved end residues are part of each CDR3. Fields, in order: clone size, D gene, J gene, V gene, CDR3 DNA, CDR3 protein. A D gene is named only where the DNA matches it firmly. Not all rows give a size; the values are once, few, many and, for expanded clones, a class.

clone size: .
D gene: .
J gene: TRBJ2-1
V gene: TRBV29-1
CDR3 DNA: TGCAGCGTTGTAGGCACTATTAGTACTACGAACAATGAGCAGTTCTTC
CDR3 protein: CSVVGTISTTNNEQFF

clone size: .
D gene: TRBD2
J gene: TRBJ2-2
V gene: TRBV9
CDR3 DNA: TGTGCCAGCAGCGTAGCGAGCGGGGCGAACACCGGGGAGCTGTTTTTT
CDR3 protein: CASSVASGANTGELFF

clone size: .
D gene: .
J gene: TRBJ1-2
V gene: TRBV29-1
CDR3 DNA: TGCAGCGTTGAAGGGGTCGACACCTTC
CDR3 protein: CSVEGVDTF

clone size: .
D gene: .
J gene: TRBJ2-2
V gene: TRBV28
CDR3 DNA: TGTGCCAGCAGTTTCGGGCCCGGGGAGCTGTTTTTT
CDR3 protein: CASSFGPGELFF

clone size: .
D gene: .
J gene: TRBJ1-1
V gene: TRBV18
CDR3 DNA: TGTGCCAGCTCACCACCGGGGGCAGGGAACACTGAAGCTTTCTTT
CDR3 protein: CASSPPGAGNTEAFF

clone size: .
D gene: .
J gene: TRBJ2-3
V gene: TRBV7-9
CDR3 DNA: TGTGCCAGCAGCTTAGTTCAGGGAGATACGCAGTATTTT
CDR3 protein: CASSLVQGDTQYF

clone size: once
D gene: .
J gene: TRBJ1-1
V gene: TRBV11-2
CDR3 DNA: TGTGCCAGCAGCTGGGGGGAAACTGAAGCTTTCTTT
CDR3 protein: CASSWGETEAFF

clone size: once
D gene: TRBD2
J gene: TRBJ2-7
V gene: TRBV28
CDR3 DNA: TGTGCCAGCAGTCCAGGCGGGAGTGACTCCTACGAGCAGTACTTC
CDR3 protein: CASSPGGSDSYEQYF

clone size: .
D gene: .
J gene: TRBJ2-7
V gene: TRBV6-1
CDR3 DNA: TGTGCCAGCAGTGAAGGGAGAGCCTACGAGCAGTACTTC
CDR3 protein: CASSEGRAYEQYF

clone size: .
D gene: .
J gene: TRBJ2-7
V gene: TRBV11-2
CDR3 DNA: TGTGCCAGCAGCTTATTCGGAGGAGATTTGACCTACGAGCAGTACTTC
CDR3 protein: CASSLFGGDLTYEQYF

clone size: once
D gene: TRBD2
J gene: TRBJ2-1
V gene: TRBV30
CDR3 DNA: TGTGCCCGAGCGGGAGGGTACTACAATGAGCAGTTCTTC
CDR3 protein: CARAGGYYNEQFF

clone size: .
D gene: .
J gene: TRBJ1-2
V gene: TRBV15
CDR3 DNA: TGTGCCACCAGCAGAGATCTGGGTTCTCCCCCCCTTGGCTACACCTTC
CDR3 protein: CATSRDLGSPPLGYTF

clone size: .
D gene: .
J gene: TRBJ1-1
V gene: TRBV9
CDR3 DNA: TGTGCCAGCAGCGTAGCGGCAGCGAACACTGAAGCTTTCTTT
CDR3 protein: CASSVAAANTEAFF

clone size: once
D gene: TRBD1
J gene: TRBJ1-5
V gene: TRBV19
CDR3 DNA: TGTGCCAGTACCGGACAGGTTGATCAGCCCCAGCATTTT
CDR3 protein: CASTGQVDQPQHF

clone size: .
D gene: TRBD2
J gene: TRBJ2-7
V gene: TRBV28
CDR3 DNA: TGTGCCAGCAGTCCCTGGCTAGCGGGAGGAGGCGAGCAGTACTTC
CDR3 protein: CASSPWLAGGGEQYF

clone size: .
D gene: TRBD2
J gene: TRBJ2-2
V gene: TRBV7-9
CDR3 DNA: TGTGCCAGCAGCTTTCAGCGGGAGGGCCCCGGGGAGCTGTTTTTT
CDR3 protein: CASSFQREGPGELFF

clone size: .
D gene: .
J gene: TRBJ2-7
V gene: TRBV7-9
CDR3 DNA: TGTGCCAGCAGCGACGCAGGGGCAAACTCCTACGAGCAGTACTTC
CDR3 protein: CASSDAGANSYEQYF

clone size: .
D gene: .
J gene: TRBJ2-1
V gene: TRBV5-1
CDR3 DNA: TGCGCCAGCAGCTTGTCGGGCGACGGATACAATGAGCAGTTCTTC
CDR3 protein: CASSLSGDGYNEQFF

clone size: once
D gene: TRBD2
J gene: TRBJ2-7
V gene: TRBV7-2
CDR3 DNA: TGTGCCAGCAGCTTAGCTTCAACTAGCGGGAATCCCGAGCAGTACTTC
CDR3 protein: CASSLASTSGNPEQYF

clone size: .
D gene: .
J gene: TRBJ2-1
V gene: TRBV30
CDR3 DNA: TGTGCCTGGAGTGGGCCCCTCGGCGGTGAGCAGTTCTTC
CDR3 protein: CAWSGPLGGEQFF

clone size: once
D gene: TRBD2
J gene: TRBJ2-3
V gene: TRBV9
CDR3 DNA: TGTGCCAGCAGCGCTCTGTTTATGGCTAGCGGTCACACAGATACGCAGTATTTT
CDR3 protein: CASSALFMASGHTDTQYF

clone size: once
D gene: .
J gene: TRBJ2-5
V gene: TRBV5-1
CDR3 DNA: TGCGCCAGCAGCCCGGGGGCTAGCAGGGAGACCCAGTACTTC
CDR3 protein: CASSPGASRETQYF

clone size: .
D gene: .
J gene: TRBJ2-7
V gene: TRBV20-1
CDR3 DNA: TGCAGTGCTAGAGACGTCTACGAGCAGTACTTC
CDR3 protein: CSARDVYEQYF

clone size: .
D gene: .
J gene: TRBJ2-2
V gene: TRBV9
CDR3 DNA: TGTGCCAGCAGCCCTAATCGGGACTCTGCGAACACCGGGGAGCTGTTTTTT
CDR3 protein: CASSPNRDSANTGELFF

clone size: .
D gene: .
J gene: TRBJ1-5
V gene: TRBV6-5
CDR3 DNA: TGTGCCAGCAGACCCGACGGGGGTGGTCAGCCCCAGCATTTT
CDR3 protein: CASRPDGGGQPQHF

clone size: .
D gene: TRBD2
J gene: TRBJ2-7
V gene: TRBV5-1
CDR3 DNA: TGCGCCAGCAGCTTGGTGGCGGGGGGTAGCTACGAGCAGTACTTC
CDR3 protein: CASSLVAGGSYEQYF

clone size: once
D gene: .
J gene: TRBJ1-1
V gene: TRBV7-9
CDR3 DNA: TGTGCCAGCAGTTACGGACAGCCGAACACTGAAGCTTTCTTT
CDR3 protein: CASSYGQPNTEAFF

clone size: .
D gene: TRBD1
J gene: TRBJ2-1
V gene: TRBV19
CDR3 DNA: TGTGCCAGTAGTGTCGTCCAGGGGGCACGCTACAATGAGCAGTTCTTC
CDR3 protein: CASSVVQGARYNEQFF

clone size: .
D gene: .
J gene: TRBJ2-7
V gene: TRBV7-2
CDR3 DNA: TGTGCCAGCAGCTTGGATACAGGCGAGCAGTACTTC
CDR3 protein: CASSLDTGEQYF

clone size: .
D gene: TRBD1
J gene: TRBJ2-7
V gene: TRBV5-1
CDR3 DNA: TGCGCCAGCAGCTTGGCCGCGATGTGGGACAGGGGGCTAGGCCGCTCCTACGAGCAGTACTTC
CDR3 protein: CASSLAAMWDRGLGRSYEQYF

clone size: .
D gene: .
J gene: TRBJ1-3
V gene: TRBV7-2
CDR3 DNA: TGTGCCAGCAGCCCCTCCTCACTGGCAGGAAACACCATATATTTT
CDR3 protein: CASSPSSLAGNTIYF

clone size: .
D gene: .
J gene: TRBJ2-1
V gene: TRBV28
CDR3 DNA: TGTGCCAGCAGTCAGTTTGGCGGCAGCTCCTACAATGAGCAGTTCTTC
CDR3 protein: CASSQFGGSSYNEQFF

clone size: .
D gene: .
J gene: TRBJ2-2
V gene: TRBV11-3
CDR3 DNA: TGTGCCAGCAGCTTAGGTTTAGGGTTCGTGAACACCGGGGAGCTGTTTTTT
CDR3 protein: CASSLGLGFVNTGELFF

clone size: .
D gene: TRBD2
J gene: TRBJ2-7
V gene: TRBV7-3
CDR3 DNA: TGTGCCAGCAGCCCGAGCGGGAGGGCCTTCAACGAGCAGTACTTC
CDR3 protein: CASSPSGRAFNEQYF

clone size: .
D gene: .
J gene: TRBJ1-5
V gene: TRBV6-6
CDR3 DNA: TGTGCCAGCAGTTACCCCAGCACCTATAGCAATCAGCCCCAGCATTTT
CDR3 protein: CASSYPSTYSNQPQHF

clone size: .
D gene: TRBD1
J gene: TRBJ1-1
V gene: TRBV10-3
CDR3 DNA: TGTGCCATCAGTAACAGGGGTGGGAACACTGAAGCTTTCTTT
CDR3 protein: CAISNRGGNTEAFF

clone size: .
D gene: .
J gene: TRBJ1-5
V gene: TRBV6-9
CDR3 DNA: TGTGCCAGCGCCGCGGCTGATCAGCCCCAGCATTTT
CDR3 protein: CASAAADQPQHF

clone size: .
D gene: TRBD2
J gene: TRBJ2-7
V gene: TRBV6-1
CDR3 DNA: TGTGCCAGCAGTGAAGGGGGAGGGAGGCCCTACGAGCAGTACTTC
CDR3 protein: CASSEGGGRPYEQYF

clone size: .
D gene: .
J gene: TRBJ2-7
V gene: TRBV10-3
CDR3 DNA: TGTGCCATCAGTGACCCCACTGGTGGGCGGGGCTCCTACGAGCAGTACTTC
CDR3 protein: CAISDPTGGRGSYEQYF

clone size: once
D gene: TRBD1
J gene: TRBJ1-1
V gene: TRBV6-5
CDR3 DNA: TGTGCCAGCAGGCGGACAGGGAACACTGAAGCTTTCTTT
CDR3 protein: CASRRTGNTEAFF

clone size: .
D gene: .
J gene: TRBJ2-3
V gene: TRBV7-8
CDR3 DNA: TGTGCCAGCAGCCCTACGGGGCATACAGATACGCAGTATTTT
CDR3 protein: CASSPTGHTDTQYF

clone size: .
D gene: TRBD1
J gene: TRBJ2-1
V gene: TRBV18
CDR3 DNA: TGTGCCAGCTCACCACAGGGGGCGATATACAATGAGCAGTTCTTC
CDR3 protein: CASSPQGAIYNEQFF

clone size: .
D gene: .
J gene: TRBJ1-1
V gene: TRBV28
CDR3 DNA: TGTGCCAGCAGATACACCGGGACCTTTGAAGCTTTCTTT
CDR3 protein: CASRYTGTFEAFF

clone size: .
D gene: .
J gene: TRBJ2-1
V gene: TRBV6-6
CDR3 DNA: TGTGCCAGCAGGGAGACTAGTAGCAATGAGCAGTTCTTC
CDR3 protein: CASRETSSNEQFF

clone size: .
D gene: .
J gene: TRBJ1-1
V gene: TRBV19
CDR3 DNA: TGTGCCAGTAGTATATGGGGGGGAGAAGAGAACACTGAAGCTTTCTTT
CDR3 protein: CASSIWGGEENTEAFF

clone size: once
D gene: .
J gene: TRBJ2-7
V gene: TRBV18
CDR3 DNA: TGTGCCAGCTCACCACCGGGGGGACCTTACGAGCAGTACTTC
CDR3 protein: CASSPPGGPYEQYF

clone size: .
D gene: TRBD2
J gene: TRBJ2-3
V gene: TRBV5-1
CDR3 DNA: TGCGCCAGCAGCCGCAGCGGGAGAACAGATACGCAGTATTTT
CDR3 protein: CASSRSGRTDTQYF